These 30 T cell receptor beta chains came from one sample sequenced in a study of identical twins. TCRdb re-called the 5' RACE reads with MiXCR, one entry per CDR3 protein. The data contain 200,000 to 250,000 distinct CDR3 sequences, over 13% of them singletons. The sequenced sample consisted of memory (CD45RO+) T cells sorted from blood. These receptors originate from a woman younger than 30 in good health.

This clonotype was observed a handful of times. This sequence joins TRBV6-5 and TRBJ1-1; D unresolved. V was clipped by 11 bases and J by 2 bases, with 9 bases between them. There are 11 residues in the CDR3. CDR1 and CDR2 from the germline V gene are MNHEY and SVGAGI. The CDR3 sequence is CASLGNTEAFF. DNA of the CDR3: TGTGCCTCCCTGGGTAACACTGAAGCTTTCTTT.

This clonotype was seen a handful of times. The DNA of the CDR3 is TGTGCCGCAGGACTTGGCCCCACAGATACGCAGTATTTT. Translation: CAAGLGPTDTQYF. V is TRBV12-3 or TRBV12-4 and J is TRBJ2-3; D possibly corresponds to TRBD2 (5 bases). The CDR3 has 13 amino acids. V was clipped by 11 bases and J by 2 bases, with 14 bases between them.

There are a few counts of this clonotype. The rearrangement joins TRBV4-1 to TRBJ2-5; tentative D call: TRBD2 (5 bases). The CDR3 covers 13 residues. CDR1 is MGHRA, CDR2 YSYEKL, per germline. V dropped 5 bases and J dropped 2 bases, with 9 bases sitting between them. The CDR3 here is CASSSPGQETQYF. The CDR3 coding sequence is TGCGCCAGCAGCTCCCCGGGGCAAGAGACCCAGTACTTC.

V and J are TRBV20-1 and TRBJ2-7; TRBD1 might be the D (5 bases). The germline V gene encodes CDR1 DFQATT and CDR2 SNEGSKA (reference sequence). V lost 4 bases, J lost 6 bases, and 16 bases lay in between. This CDR3 region has 13 residues. In DNA, the CDR3 is TGCAGTGCTATCCCCCCAGGGTATGCCGAGCAGTACTTC. This sequence encodes CSAIPPGYAEQYF.

V gene TRBV5-5 combines with J gene TRBJ2-7; 9 nucleotides agree with TRBD1. The CDR3 is 17 amino acids. Trimming removed 4 bases from V and 2 bases from J; junction bases left unmatched: 13. Germline CDR1 SGHKS, CDR2 YYEKEE (reference sequence). In nucleotides, the CDR3 is TGTGCCAGCAGCCCAACCGGTGGGGACAGGGCTACCTACGAGCAGTACTTC. This translates into CASSPTGGDRATYEQYF.

This clonotype was seen only a few times. The V call is TRBV20-1, the J call TRBJ1-1, with D maybe TRBD1 (6 bases). Trimming removed 1 base from V and 0 bases from J, with 9 bases in between. CDR3 length: 14 residues. In germline, CDR1 is DFQATT, CDR2 SNEGSKA (reference sequence). For the CDR3, the DNA is TGCAGTGCTAGAGTGCAGGGGATGAACACTGAAGCTTTCTTT. Translated: CSARVQGMNTEAFF.

The V call is TRBV6-1, the J call TRBJ2-3; D ambiguous. CDR1 MNHNS and CDR2 SASEGT come from the germline V gene. V was trimmed by 6 bases and J by 2 bases, leaving 9 bases between them. The CDR3 consists of 13 residues. The CDR3 DNA follows: TGTGCCAGCAGGATGACACCCACAGATACGCAGTATTTT. Protein: CASRMTPTDTQYF.

This clonotype appeared a few times. The rearrangement links TRBV29-1 to TRBJ2-6; 8 nucleotides line up with TRBD1. The CDR3 sequence is 15 residues long. The junction had 7 bases not matched to a gene; V was cut back by 6 bases and J by 3 bases. CDR1 and CDR2 from the germline V gene are SQVTM and ANQGSEA. The CDR3 region has the DNA TGCAGCGTATCTACAGGGGGTTTTGGGGCCAACGTCCTGACTTTC. Its protein is CSVSTGGFGANVLTF.

The chain has TRBV15 and TRBJ2-3; TRBD2 might be the D (5 bases). With 4 bases removed from V and 4 bases from J, the gap between germline ends came to 18 bases. Germline V gives CDR1 LNHNV, CDR2 YYDKDF (reference sequence). The CDR3 covers 16 residues. The CDR3, as DNA: TGTGCCACCAGCAAGATATCGTCTAGCAGTGCAGATACGCAGTATTTT. This codes for CATSKISSSSADTQYF.

The rearrangement uses TRBV6-5 and TRBJ1-1, with unresolved D. Trimming pared 0 bases from V and 0 bases from J, leaving 11 bases between. The CDR3 extends over 16 amino acids. Germline V lookup: CDR1 MNHEY, CDR2 SVGAGI. The CDR3 loop is CASSYSPWVMNTEAFF. As DNA, the CDR3 is TGTGCCAGCAGTTACTCTCCGTGGGTAATGAACACTGAAGCTTTCTTT.

The rearrangement uses TRBV29-1 and TRBJ1-3; D not certain. The CDR3 consists of 14 residues. Germline CDR1 is SQVTM and CDR2 is ANQGSEA. Trimming took 4 bases from V and 1 from J, leaving 11 bases between them. The CDR3 sequence is CSVAFVGSGNTIYF. DNA for the CDR3: TGCAGCGTTGCTTTTGTGGGATCTGGAAACACCATATATTTT.

The CDR3 nucleotides read TGTGCCAGCAGCCGCCAGCTCGGAGACACTGAAGCTTTCTTT. Translation: CASSRQLGDTEAFF. The gene calls are TRBV3-1 and TRBJ1-1, with D uncertain. The CDR3 has 14 amino acids. Looked up from germline, CDR1 is LGHDT and CDR2 is YNNKEL (reference sequence). Trimming took 4 bases from V and 3 from J, leaving 12 bases between them.

This clonotype was seen many times. The J gene is TRBJ1-1, the V gene TRBV7-2; possible D gene TRBD1, 5 bases. V dropped 3 bases and J dropped 1 base, with 9 bases sitting between them. This CDR3 region has 14 residues. Germline values: CDR1 SGHTA, CDR2 FQGNSA. The CDR3 DNA reads as TGTGCCAGCAGCTTCTCCGGGGGGAACACTGAAGCTTTCTTT. It encodes CASSFSGGNTEAFF.

The table lists this clonotype with a few counts. V usage is TRBV2 and J usage is TRBJ2-5; D may be TRBD1 (6 bases). CDR3 length: 13 residues. Trimming shortened V by 6 bases and J by 4 bases, and 12 bases separated the two germline ends. CDR1 is SNHLY, CDR2 FYNNEI, per germline. The CDR3, as DNA: TGTGCCAGCAGCGGACAGCTTAGAGAGACCCAGTACTTC. Its protein product is CASSGQLRETQYF.

This clonotype was detected a few times. The rearrangement joins TRBV6-2 or TRBV6-3 to TRBJ2-5, with no clear D. Germline lookup yields CDR1 MNHEY and CDR2 SVGEGT. The V gene lost 3 bases and the J gene lost 7 bases, with 9 bases spanning the gap. This CDR3 is 12 amino acids long. Written as DNA, the CDR3 is TGTGCCAGCAGTTATCTACGTGTGACCCAGTACTTC. This encodes CASSYLRVTQYF.

This chain links TRBV20-1 with TRBJ2-5; 8 nucleotides align to TRBD2. This CDR3 has 13 residues. Germline CDR1 reads DFQATT; CDR2 reads SNEGSKA (reference sequence). The V segment lost 8 bases and the J segment 3 bases; nucleotides outside the gene matches: 8. The CDR3 nucleotides read TGCAGTTTAACGGGGGGGTTTGAAGAGACCCAGTACTTC. It is translated as CSLTGGFEETQYF.

This clonotype occurred a few times. This chain links TRBV4-3 with TRBJ2-5; D is perhaps TRBD1 or TRBD2 (5 bases each). V shed 4 bases and J shed 7 bases, with 16 bases lying between them. CDR3 size: 14 residues. In germline, CDR1 is LGHNA, CDR2 YSLEER. The CDR3 nucleotides read TGCGCCAGCAGCCCAGCCGGGACCTATGGGACCCAGTACTTC. Translating it yields CASSPAGTYGTQYF.

J is TRBJ1-1 and V is TRBV3-1; no definite D call. V lost 1 base and J 0 bases, leaving 6 bases between the germline ends. Germline values: CDR1 LGHDT, CDR2 YNNKEL (reference sequence). The CDR3 runs to 14 residues. The CDR3 here is CASSQVSLNTEAFF. The CDR3 DNA sequence: TGTGCCAGCAGCCAAGTCAGTTTGAACACTGAAGCTTTCTTT. Using reference TRBV3-1 and TRBJ1-1 for the parts outside the CDR3, the full variable domain is DTAVSQTPKYLVTQMGNDKSIKCEQNLGHDTMYWYKQDSKKFLKIMFSYNNKELIINETVPNRFSPKSPDKAHLNLHINSLELGDSAVYFCASSQVSLNTEAFFGQGTRLTVV.

This clonotype was observed a handful of times. Here the CDR3 reads CATKSLGTGGIYEQYF. CDR3 DNA: TGTGCCACCAAGTCCCTGGGGACAGGGGGCATCTACGAGCAGTACTTC. The V gene is TRBV6-2 or TRBV6-3, the J gene TRBJ2-7, with 12 bases identical to TRBD1. The V gene's germline CDR1 is MNHEY and CDR2 SVGEGT. V lost 10 bases and J lost 3; bases outside the gene matches: 13. The CDR3 totals 16 residues.

The chain has TRBV11-2 and TRBJ2-1, with 10 bases aligning to TRBD2. Germline CDR1 is SGHAT and CDR2 is FQNNGV. The J segment lost 8 bases and the V segment lost 2 bases, leaving 3 bases of the junction unmatched. The CDR3 spans 14 residues. CDR3 in DNA: TGTGCCAGCAGCTTAACTAGCGGGGTCGATGAGCAGTTCTTC. It encodes CASSLTSGVDEQFF.

For the CDR3, the DNA is TGTGCCAGCAGCTCCAGGGCGGGGGGAAGAACCGGGGAGCTGTTTTTT. Protein sequence: CASSSRAGGRTGELFF. This rearrangement joins TRBV11-2 to TRBJ2-2; 8 bases fit TRBD2. V trimming: 4 bases; J trimming: 5 bases; junction bases outside the gene matches: 9. From germline, CDR1 is SGHAT and CDR2 FQNNGV. This CDR3 spans 16 amino acids.

In nucleotides, the CDR3 is TGTGCCAGCAGCCAGAGGGCCGCCCTCACCGGGGAGCTGTTTTTT. Residues: CASSQRAALTGELFF. The rearrangement links TRBV7-7 to TRBJ2-2, with D perhaps TRBD2 (5 bases). V was trimmed by 5 bases and J by 4 bases, leaving 14 bases between them. The germline CDR1 and CDR2 sequences are SSHAT and FNYEAQ (reference sequence). This CDR3 spans 15 amino acids.

This sequence joins TRBV7-6 and TRBJ2-5; 9 positions match TRBD1. Germline-derived CDR1 and CDR2 are SGHVS and FNYEAQ. Trimming took 2 bases from V and 4 from J; bases not matched to a gene: 5. The CDR3 consists of 15 residues. In nucleotides, the CDR3 is TGTGCCAGCAGCTTATCAGGGACAGGGCTAGAGACCCAGTACTTC. It yields the protein CASSLSGTGLETQYF.

The chain uses TRBV20-1 and TRBJ2-1; the D is unclear. CDR1 and CDR2 from the germline V gene are DFQATT and SNEGSKA (reference sequence). Trimming shortened V by 5 bases and J by 4 bases, and 12 bases separated the two germline ends. The CDR3 is made up of 13 amino acids. The CDR3 DNA sequence: TGCAGTGCTCCCACGACCTGGTACAATGAGCAGTTCTTC. Amino acid sequence: CSAPTTWYNEQFF.

This clonotype was counted at least ten times. The V call is TRBV5-1, the J call TRBJ1-2; 7 nucleotides agree with TRBD1. V shed 5 bases and J 5 bases; nucleotides not matched to a gene: 3. In germline, CDR1 is SGHRS, CDR2 YFSETQ. The CDR3 length is 12 residues. The CDR3 is CASSGQEYGYTF. The CDR3 DNA is TGCGCCAGCAGTGGACAGGAGTATGGCTACACCTTC.

The chain links TRBV5-1 to TRBJ2-5; D may be TRBD1 (5 bases). The V gene lost 1 base and the J gene lost 4 bases, with 11 bases spanning the gap. This CDR3 has 14 amino acids. Germline values: CDR1 SGHRS, CDR2 YFSETQ. This CDR3 is CASSLQGWRETQYF. The CDR3 bases are TGCGCCAGCAGCTTGCAGGGCTGGCGAGAGACCCAGTACTTC.

The gene calls are TRBV19 and TRBJ2-7, with D possibly being TRBD1 (5 bases). Trimming took 3 bases from V and 6 from J, leaving 12 bases between them. From germline, CDR1 is LNHDA and CDR2 SQIVND (reference sequence). The CDR3 length is 13 residues. The CDR3 nucleotides are TGTGCCAGTAGTATTCAAAGGGGAATCGAGCAGTACTTC. Its protein is CASSIQRGIEQYF. Using reference TRBV19 and TRBJ2-7 for the parts outside the CDR3, the full variable domain is DGGITQSPKYLFRKEGQNVTLSCEQNLNHDAMYWYRQDPGQGLRLIYYSQIVNDFQKGDIAEGYSVSREKKESFPLTVTSAQKNPTAFYLCASSIQRGIEQYFGPGTRLTVT.

This clonotype was picked up a small number of times. The rearrangement links TRBV20-1 to TRBJ2-5, with 14 bases lining up with TRBD2. Germline CDR1 is DFQATT and CDR2 is SNEGSKA (reference sequence). V shed 0 bases, J shed 6 bases, and the junction held 9 bases outside the gene matches. CDR3 length: 17 residues. CDR3 sequence: CSAREPSGLAGGKTQYF. As DNA, the CDR3 is TGCAGTGCTAGAGAACCAAGCGGACTAGCGGGGGGTAAGACCCAGTACTTC.

The V call is TRBV7-9, the J call TRBJ2-1, with 10 bases fitting TRBD2. The CDR3 has 12 residues. CDR1 and CDR2 from the germline V gene are SEHNR and FQNEAQ (reference sequence). The CDR3: CVSGTSENEQFF. CDR3 DNA: TGTGTATCTGGGACTAGCGAAAATGAGCAGTTCTTC.

Only a few counts were recorded for this clonotype. This chain links TRBV20-1 with TRBJ2-5, with 10 nucleotides matching TRBD2. Germline lookup yields CDR1 DFQATT and CDR2 SNEGSKA (reference sequence). Unmatched junction bases numbered 5, after V lost 2 bases and J lost 2 bases. This CDR3 contains 15 residues. CDR3: CSARYLTSGQETQYF. The CDR3 region has the DNA TGCAGTGCTAGATATCTGACTAGCGGGCAAGAGACCCAGTACTTC.